This passage covers 32 T cell receptor beta chains from one sample sequenced in a study of control samples from healthy donors and cancer patients. Only in-frame clones appear in the TCRdb table, and some are missing; sequencing was by immunoSEQ multiplex PCR. The sample comprises 150,000 to 200,000 clones, just over 85% of which are singletons, and nearly 5% rests with the top ten. The material sequenced was blood. These receptor sequences come from a woman aged 25 to 39 in good health.

The CDR3 DNA reads as TGTGCCAGCAGTGAAGCGCGGAAGGGGCGCTCCTACAATGAGCAGTTCTTC. As protein: CASSEARKGRSYNEQFF. The chain is built from TRBV2 and TRBJ2-1; the D gene is possibly TRBD1 (5 bases). Germline CDR1 and CDR2: SNHLY and FYNNEI. The V and J ends lost 0 bases and 0 bases respectively, with 12 bases between them. The CDR3 loop spans 17 amino acids.

V is TRBV30 and J is TRBJ1-3, with TRBD1 as a possible D gene (5 bases). Trimming took 4 bases from V and 4 from J, leaving 11 bases between them. Germline CDR1 and CDR2: GTSNPN and SVGIG (reference sequence). The CDR3 is 13 amino acids. As DNA, the CDR3 is TGTGCCTGGACGGGGGATTGGGGAAACACCATATATTTT. It specifies CAWTGDWGNTIYF.

The chain is built from TRBV5-4 and TRBJ1-1, with TRBD1 as a possible D gene (5 bases). CDR1 is SGHNT and CDR2 is YYREEE in the germline V gene (reference sequence). Trimming pared 0 bases from V and 10 bases from J, leaving 16 bases between. The length of the CDR3 is 14 residues. The CDR3 DNA is TGTGCCAGCAGCTTGGAGGCCAGGGAATCTGTAGCTTTCTTT. This codes for CASSLEARESVAFF.

V gene TRBV5-1 combines with J gene TRBJ2-2, with D possibly TRBD2 on 5 matching bases. Germline-derived CDR1 and CDR2 are SGHRS and YFSETQ. V gave up 4 bases and J gave up 4 bases, with 11 bases separating them. The CDR3 loop spans 14 amino acids. CDR3 region: CASSGPGGTGELFF. In DNA form, the CDR3 reads TGCGCCAGCAGCGGTCCAGGAGGCACCGGGGAGCTGTTTTTT.

The gene calls are TRBV19 and TRBJ1-4, with D hard to call. CDR1 and CDR2 (germline): LNHDA, SQIVND (reference sequence). Deletions cut 10 bases from V and 8 bases from J, with 20 bases between. This CDR3 has 14 amino acids. CDR3 protein: CATRERRVGEKLFF. The CDR3 bases are TGTGCCACCCGGGAGAGGAGGGTAGGAGAAAAACTGTTTTTT.

Worth noting for this clone: Because it lacks the conserved phenylalanine or tryptophan at the end, this CDR3 is likely a read error. No DNA is shown, since the ends of the CDR3 on it are uncertain; the CDR3 is the one TCRdb lists. V usage is TRBV6-4 and J usage is TRBJ2-7; the table's TRBD2 call for D was not verified on the DNA. The CDR3 spans 16 residues, counting both ends. Germline assignment: CDR1 MRHNA and CDR2 SNTAGT. The CDR3 sequence is CASSPCSGSGILGRLL.

With regard to this clone: One end of the junction varies from germline; a read error may be responsible. V usage is TRBV7-2 and J usage is TRBJ2-1; D is uncertain. The CDR3 has 11 residues. The germline V gene encodes CDR1 SGHTA and CDR2 FQGNSA. CDR3 in amino acids: CASSWTRANLF. The CDR3 coding sequence is TGTGCCAGCAGCTGGACCCGAGCGAACCTCTTC. The whole variable domain, remainder taken from reference TRBV7-2 and TRBJ2-1, is GAGVSQSPSNKVTEKGKDVELRCDPISGHTALYWYRQSLGQGLEFLIYFQGNSAPDKSGLPSDRFSAERTGGSVSTLTIQRTQQEDSAVYLCASSWTRANLFGPGTRLTVL.

CDR3 bases: TGTGCCAGCAGCTTAAGAAGGCGGGGGGCCTCCCTCGTCCACAATGAGCAGTTCTTC. It is translated as CASSLRRRGASLVHNEQFF. The genes are TRBV7-9 and TRBJ2-1, with TRBD2 matching over 8 bases. Germline V CDR1 and CDR2: SEHNR, FQNEAQ (reference sequence). Trimming at V came to 2 bases and at J to 5 bases, leaving 17 bases not matched to a gene. The CDR3 extends over 19 amino acids. The full variable domain, with the rest looked up from reference TRBV7-9 and TRBJ2-1, is DTGVSQNPRHKITKRGQNVTFRCDPISEHNRLYWYRQTLGQGPEFLTYFQNEAQLEKSRLLSDRFSAERPKGSFSTLEIQRTEQGDSAMYLCASSLRRRGASLVHNEQFFGPGTRLTVL.

This chain connects TRBV27 to TRBJ2-7; no clear D gene. The germline V and J ends were trimmed by 5 bases and 3 bases, with 14 bases remaining between them. The CDR3 runs to 14 residues. The germline V gene has CDR1 MNHEY and CDR2 SMNVEV (reference sequence). CDR3 region: CASSPRGRIYEQYF. The CDR3, as DNA: TGTGCCAGCAGTCCTCGAGGCCGTATCTACGAGCAGTACTTC.

This chain links TRBV7-2 with TRBJ1-3; D perhaps matches TRBD1 (6 bases). The V end was cut by 5 bases, the J end by 4 bases, with 18 bases between. Looked up from germline, CDR1 is SGHTA and CDR2 is FQGNSA. CDR3 length equals 16 residues. The chain's CDR3 is CASSPSGGARGNTIYF. The CDR3, as DNA: TGTGCCAGCAGCCCAAGTGGGGGCGCGAGGGGAAACACCATATATTTT.

V is TRBV19 and J is TRBJ1-3; D gene uncertain. This CDR3 spans 13 amino acids. V was clipped by 9 bases and J by 4 bases, with 13 bases between them. Per the germline V gene, CDR1 is LNHDA and CDR2 is SQIVND (reference sequence). CDR3 sequence: CASVRTGGNTIYF. The CDR3 bases are TGTGCCAGCGTTAGGACGGGGGGAAACACCATATATTTT.

CDR3 sequence reads: CASSLERNSPLHF. In DNA form, the CDR3 reads TGTGCCAGCAGCTTGGAGAGGAATTCACCCCTCCACTTT. The chain employs TRBV5-4 and TRBJ1-6; D not resolved. Germline V gives CDR1 SGHNT, CDR2 YYREEE (reference sequence). V was pared by 0 bases and J by 7 bases, with 5 bases between. The CDR3 totals 13 residues.

The chain uses TRBV24-1 and TRBJ2-2, with D perhaps matching TRBD2 (5 bases). Germline CDR1 is KGHDR and CDR2 is SFDVKD. The CDR3 runs to 16 residues. V was shortened by 5 bases and J by 1 base, with 13 bases between the two germline ends. CDR3 region: CATSASRRGNTGELFF. DNA for the CDR3: TGTGCCACCAGTGCGTCCCGTCGGGGGAACACCGGGGAGCTGTTTTTT.

The rearrangement joins TRBV7-6 to TRBJ1-2; D perhaps matches TRBD1 (6 bases). The germline gives CDR1 SGHVS, CDR2 FNYEAQ. V was clipped by 0 bases and J by 6 bases, with 14 bases between them. This CDR3 is 15 amino acids long. The CDR3 region has the DNA TGTGCCAGCAGCTTAGCTGGGGGCAGGAAGGATGGCTACACCTTC. It yields the protein CASSLAGGRKDGYTF.

The gene calls are TRBV5-5 and TRBJ1-3; D unclear. Trimming cost V 8 bases and J 4 bases, with 19 bases left between them. This CDR3 region has 15 residues. Germline-derived CDR1 and CDR2 are SGHKS and YYEKEE (reference sequence). CDR3 in DNA: TGTGCCAGTAGCGCCGGGCCGCGGCCAGGAAACACCATATATTTT. Protein product: CASSAGPRPGNTIYF.

The V gene is TRBV7-9, the J gene TRBJ1-2, with D perhaps matching TRBD1 (6 bases). Deletions cut 10 bases from V and 1 base from J, with 16 bases between. This CDR3 has 14 residues. The germline V gene has CDR1 SEHNR and CDR2 FQNEAQ (reference sequence). CDR3 nucleotides: TGTGCCACCCTCCCCAGGGGCTTTAACTATGGCTACACCTTC. It specifies CATLPRGFNYGYTF.

The chain combines TRBV6-2 or TRBV6-3 with TRBJ2-1; no definite D call. The CDR3 length is 14 residues. With 0 bases removed from V and 7 bases from J, the gap between germline ends came to 10 bases. Germline CDR1 reads MNHEY; CDR2 reads SVGEGT. The CDR3 DNA follows: TGTGCCAGCAGTTACTCGAAAATGGAGAATGAGCAGTTCTTC. It is translated as CASSYSKMENEQFF.

The chain joins TRBV4-2 to TRBJ2-6, with 7 bases matching TRBD2. Germline trimming cut 5 bases from V and 4 bases from J; bases unmatched to any gene: 5. Germline V gene sequence: CDR1 LGHNA, CDR2 YNFKEQ. This CDR3 has 15 residues. The CDR3 sequence: CASSERGLGANVLTF. The CDR3 DNA reads as TGTGCCAGCAGCGAAAGGGGACTAGGGGCCAACGTCCTGACTTTC.

The J gene is TRBJ2-1, the V gene TRBV18, with D possibly TRBD2 on 6 matching bases. Trimming took 1 base from V and 0 from J, leaving 16 bases between them. Germline V gene lookup returns CDR1 KGHSH and CDR2 LQKENI. This CDR3 has 18 residues. Here the CDR3 reads CASSPRGVAASSYNEQFF. DNA for the CDR3: TGTGCCAGCTCACCACGAGGGGTAGCGGCGAGCTCCTACAATGAGCAGTTCTTC.

The table lists this clone with a count of one. This chain uses TRBV9 with TRBJ2-5, with D perhaps matching TRBD1 or TRBD2 (6 bases each). Germline V gives CDR1 SGDLS, CDR2 YYNGEE. The CDR3 totals 15 residues. V lost 0 bases to trimming and J lost 5 bases, with 14 bases between them. CDR3 region: CASSVEGGLSETQYF. The CDR3 DNA reads as TGTGCCAGCAGCGTAGAAGGGGGGCTCAGCGAGACCCAGTACTTC.

The chain carries TRBV28 and TRBJ1-2; no clear D. Deletions cut 2 bases from V and 2 bases from J, with 9 bases between. This CDR3 spans 14 amino acids. Looked up from germline, CDR1 is MDHEN and CDR2 is SYDVKM. The CDR3 nucleotides read TGTGCCAGCAGTTTACCCGCCATAAACTATGGCTACACCTTC. Translated, it gives CASSLPAINYGYTF.

The table lists this clone with a few counts. The chain employs TRBV5-1 and TRBJ2-1; unclear D gene. The CDR3 covers 15 residues. V lost 0 bases and J lost 4, with 11 bases in between. Germline V gene data show CDR1 as SGHRS and CDR2 as YFSETQ. The CDR3 DNA reads TGCGCCAGCAGCTTGGTCGGTCTAGATTACAATGAGCAGTTCTTC. Protein: CASSLVGLDYNEQFF.

The V and J genes are TRBV29-1 and TRBJ2-6, with D perhaps TRBD1 or TRBD2 (5 bases each). This CDR3 comprises 14 residues. V shed 4 bases and J shed 2 bases, with 9 bases lying between them. Looked up from germline, CDR1 is SQVTM and CDR2 is ANQGSEA. CDR3 protein: CSVGRGPGANVLTF. In DNA, the CDR3 is TGCAGCGTTGGAAGGGGACCTGGGGCCAACGTCCTGACTTTC.

The chain is built from TRBV4-2 and TRBJ1-2; D call uncertain. Trimming removed 4 bases from V and 2 bases from J, with 11 bases in between. Germline V CDR1 and CDR2: LGHNA, YNFKEQ. This CDR3 is 14 amino acids long. CDR3 DNA sequence: TGTGCCAGCAGCCTCCGGACGGAAAACTATGGCTACACCTTC. Protein: CASSLRTENYGYTF.

The J gene is TRBJ1-5, the V gene TRBV2; D is uncertain. This CDR3 is 15 amino acids long. V was shortened by 5 bases and J by 4 bases, with 15 bases between the two germline ends. Per germline, CDR1 SNHLY and CDR2 FYNNEI. CDR3 loop: CASSPKLLSNQPQHF. The CDR3 DNA follows: TGTGCCAGCAGTCCGAAACTACTAAGTAATCAGCCCCAGCATTTT.

The chain combines TRBV30 with TRBJ2-2; no firm D call. The CDR3 is 16 residues long. Germline-derived CDR1 and CDR2 are GTSNPN and SVGIG (reference sequence). V was trimmed by 5 bases and J by 6 bases, leaving 22 bases between them. The CDR3 nucleotides are TGTGCCTGGTTTCCACAGTATCCGGGCGTGTCCGGGGAGCTGTTTTTT. Its translation: CAWFPQYPGVSGELFF.

CDR3: CASSDLWESEDSPLHF. The CDR3 DNA reads TGTGCCAGCAGTGATTTATGGGAGAGTGAGGATTCACCCCTCCACTTT. The V gene is TRBV2, the J gene TRBJ1-6; D not resolved. The CDR3 extends over 16 amino acids. Germline V gene data show CDR1 as SNHLY and CDR2 as FYNNEI. V was shortened by 3 bases and J by 8 bases, with 17 bases between the two germline ends.

This chain uses TRBV6-5 with TRBJ2-1; D unresolved. Per germline, CDR1 MNHEY and CDR2 SVGAGI. The CDR3 runs 11 residues. Trimming shortened V by 4 bases and J by 10 bases, and 8 bases separated the two germline ends. CDR3 sequence: CASSWMGEQFF. CDR3 sequence (DNA): TGTGCCAGCAGTTGGATGGGGGAGCAGTTCTTC.

This clone was recorded once. The chain links TRBV6-2 or TRBV6-3 to TRBJ1-2; D unclear. The CDR3 length is 13 residues. Trimming stripped 5 bases from V and 1 base from J, with 8 bases between. Germline V gene data show CDR1 as MNHEY and CDR2 as SVGEGT. The DNA of the CDR3 is TGTGCCAGCAGTAAACAGATTAACTATGGCTACACCTTC. Translated, it gives CASSKQINYGYTF.

The table lists this clone with a count of one. Sequence at one end of the junction differs from germline and may be a read error. The V and J genes are TRBV19 and TRBJ1-6; D is possibly TRBD1 (5 bases). This CDR3 comprises 13 residues. Germline V gene data show CDR1 as LNHDA and CDR2 as SQIVND (reference sequence). The CDR3 sequence: CASSIDGGSPLHF. The DNA of the CDR3 is TGTGCCAGTAGCATAGATGGGGGTTCACCCCTCCACTTT.

This clone occurred a few times. The chain is built from TRBV6-4 and TRBJ2-3, with D perhaps matching TRBD2 (6 bases). The CDR3 loop spans 16 amino acids. V dropped 2 bases and J dropped 1 base, with 13 bases sitting between them. CDR1 and CDR2 (germline): MRHNA, SNTAGT. The CDR3 DNA reads as TGTGCCAGCAGTGACAGTGACGGGGGAGGCACAGATACGCAGTATTTT. It codes for CASSDSDGGGTDTQYF.

J is TRBJ2-3 and V is TRBV9; 12 nucleotides match TRBD2. This CDR3 region has 18 residues. Per the germline V gene, CDR1 is SGDLS and CDR2 is YYNGEE. J was trimmed by 2 bases and V by 1 base; bases with no gene match: 8. The CDR3 nucleotides are TGTGCCAGCAGCGTACCCTCGACTAGCGGGGGAAACACAGATACGCAGTATTTT. Encoded protein: CASSVPSTSGGNTDTQYF. The whole variable domain, filled in from reference TRBV9 and TRBJ2-3, reads DSGVTQTPKHLITATGQRVTLRCSPRSGDLSVYWYQQSLDQGLQFLIQYYNGEERAKGNILERFSAQQFPDLHSELNLSSLELGDSALYFCASSVPSTSGGNTDTQYFGPGTRLTVL.